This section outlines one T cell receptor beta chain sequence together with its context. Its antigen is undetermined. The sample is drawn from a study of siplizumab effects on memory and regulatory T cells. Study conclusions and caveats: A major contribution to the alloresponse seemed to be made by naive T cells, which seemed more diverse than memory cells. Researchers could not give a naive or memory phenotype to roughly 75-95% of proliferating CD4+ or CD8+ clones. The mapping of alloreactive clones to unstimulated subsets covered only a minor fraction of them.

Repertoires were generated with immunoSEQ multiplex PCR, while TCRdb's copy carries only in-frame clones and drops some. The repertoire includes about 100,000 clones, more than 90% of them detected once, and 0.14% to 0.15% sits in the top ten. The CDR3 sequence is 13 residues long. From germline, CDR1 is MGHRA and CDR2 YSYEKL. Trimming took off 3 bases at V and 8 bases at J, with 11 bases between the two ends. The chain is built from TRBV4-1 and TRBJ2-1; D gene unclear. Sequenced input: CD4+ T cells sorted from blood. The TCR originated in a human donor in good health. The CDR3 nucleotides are TGCGCCAGCAGCCATCTCGGAGTTTATGAGCAGTTCTTC. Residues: CASSHLGVYEQFF.